The 25 T cell receptor beta chains below all came from one sample that was sequenced in a study of cytomegalovirus exposure and HLA in healthy donors. It was with 60 Vbeta and 13 Jbeta primers that the PCR ran. Measured with immunoSEQ multiplex PCR; TCRdb has only the in-frame clones, and not every one. The table records some 93,000 clones, around 73% of them present only once. The sample comprised PBMCs. These receptors all come from a woman aged 40 to 50 in good health and CMV-seronegative.

The rearrangement uses TRBV19 and TRBJ2-7; 7 nucleotides agree with TRBD1. CDR1 and CDR2 from the germline V gene are LNHDA and SQIVND (reference sequence). The CDR3 is 14 residues long. J was trimmed by 1 base and V by 4 bases; bases with no gene match: 4. DNA for the CDR3: TGTGCCAGTAGTACCTACAGGGGTTCCTACGAGCAGTACTTC. Its protein is CASSTYRGSYEQYF. The full variable domain, rest sourced from reference TRBV19 and TRBJ2-7, is DGGITQSPKYLFRKEGQNVTLSCEQNLNHDAMYWYRQDPGQGLRLIYYSQIVNDFQKGDIAEGYSVSREKKESFPLTVTSAQKNPTAFYLCASSTYRGSYEQYFGPGTRLTVT.

A few counts support this clone. The V and J genes are TRBV6-1 and TRBJ1-4; weak D call: TRBD1 (6 bases). The CDR3 length is 15 residues. V lost 2 bases and J lost 5, with 12 bases in between. Germline V lookup: CDR1 MNHNS, CDR2 SASEGT. In DNA, the CDR3 is TGTGCCAGCAGTGAACGGCAGGGGAAAAATGAAAAACTGTTTTTT. As protein: CASSERQGKNEKLFF.

The chain uses TRBV28 and TRBJ2-7; tentative D call: TRBD2 (7 bases). The V gene lost 6 bases and the J gene lost 4 bases, with 28 bases spanning the gap. The CDR3 consists of 18 residues. Germline values: CDR1 MDHEN, CDR2 SYDVKM. CDR3 sequence (DNA): TGTGCCAGCAGAGAACATGGGGGGGGCCCCCATAAAACATACGAGCAGTACTTC. It is translated as CASREHGGGPHKTYEQYF.

The chain links TRBV7-9 to TRBJ2-3; D gene uncertain. This CDR3 region has 13 residues. Germline lookup yields CDR1 SEHNR and CDR2 FQNEAQ (reference sequence). The ends were cut back, 2 bases at V and 5 bases at J, with 8 bases in the middle. The CDR3 reads CASSLMPRDTQYF. The DNA for the CDR3 is TGTGCCAGCAGCTTAATGCCTAGAGATACGCAGTATTTT. Using reference TRBV7-9 and TRBJ2-3 for the parts outside the CDR3, the full variable domain is DTGVSQNPRHKITKRGQNVTFRCDPISEHNRLYWYRQTLGQGPEFLTYFQNEAQLEKSRLLSDRFSAERPKGSFSTLEIQRTEQGDSAMYLCASSLMPRDTQYFGPGTRLTVL.

The chain has TRBV5-5 and TRBJ1-1, with a tentative D call TRBD1 (5 bases). The germline V gene encodes CDR1 SGHKS and CDR2 YYEKEE (reference sequence). This CDR3 spans 15 amino acids. Trimming pared 0 bases from V and 1 base from J, leaving 10 bases between. CDR3: CASSLAAQGNTEAFF. The CDR3 nucleotides read TGTGCCAGCAGCTTGGCCGCGCAGGGGAACACTGAAGCTTTCTTT.

This clone was recorded only once. This chain links TRBV7-9 with TRBJ2-1; possible D gene TRBD1, 5 bases. The CDR3 has 14 residues. Trimming removed 1 base from V and 5 bases from J, with 9 bases in between. Germline assignment: CDR1 SEHNR and CDR2 FQNEAQ (reference sequence). Written as DNA, the CDR3 is TGTGCCAGCAGCTTAGAGGGGCTCAACAATGAGCAGTTCTTC. This translates into CASSLEGLNNEQFF.

The count of this clone is one. The V and J genes are TRBV7-8 and TRBJ2-7; 8 bases match TRBD1. CDR3 length: 15 amino acids. V dropped 1 base and J dropped 2; count of bases not matched to a gene: 4. The V gene's germline CDR1 is SGHVS and CDR2 FQNEAQ. The CDR3 DNA follows: TGTGCCAGCAGCTTAGGACAGGGGCTAACCTACGAGCAGTACTTC. Its protein is CASSLGQGLTYEQYF.

This clone showed up just a few times. The chain employs TRBV28 and TRBJ1-2; 9 nucleotides line up with TRBD1. V lost 5 bases to trimming and J lost 4 bases; unmatched junction nucleotides: 5. CDR1 MDHEN and CDR2 SYDVKM come from the germline V gene. This CDR3 spans 14 amino acids. CDR3 protein: CASSLTGGGYGYTF. The CDR3 region has the DNA TGTGCCAGCAGTCTGACAGGGGGGGGCTATGGCTACACCTTC.

The chain recombines TRBV7-9 with TRBJ2-4, with a possible D match to TRBD1 (5 bases). With 3 bases removed from V and 7 bases from J, the gap between germline ends came to 10 bases. Germline V gives CDR1 SEHNR, CDR2 FQNEAQ (reference sequence). The CDR3 is 13 residues long. CDR3 sequence: CASSFTPGNIQYF. CDR3 sequence (DNA): TGTGCCAGCAGCTTTACCCCAGGGAACATTCAGTACTTC.

This clone was picked up one time. The genes are TRBV18 and TRBJ2-1; TRBD1 might be the D (6 bases). Trimming removed 0 bases at V and 9 bases at J, with 12 bases between. Germline V gene lookup returns CDR1 KGHSH and CDR2 LQKENI. The CDR3 is made up of 14 amino acids. CDR3 loop: CASSPPQGLGEQFF. The DNA of the CDR3 is TGTGCCAGCTCACCACCCCAGGGGCTGGGTGAGCAGTTCTTC.

The V gene is TRBV9, the J gene TRBJ2-1; 10 nucleotides align to TRBD2. This CDR3 region has 15 residues. Germline CDR1 is SGDLS and CDR2 is YYNGEE. Germline trimming cut 4 bases from V and 5 bases from J; bases unmatched to any gene: 6. Here the CDR3 DNA reads TGTGCCAGCAGCCCCAGCGGGAGGGCCAACAATGAGCAGTTCTTC. Its protein is CASSPSGRANNEQFF.

The V gene is TRBV6-1, the J gene TRBJ2-7; 8 nucleotides agree with TRBD1. With 2 bases clipped from V and 3 bases from J, the junction kept 18 bases outside the gene matches. Germline lookup yields CDR1 MNHNS and CDR2 SASEGT. This CDR3 has 19 amino acids. For the CDR3, the DNA is TGTGCCAGCAGTGAATATGCGGTTGAGTCTGGGACAGGCCGCTACGAGCAGTACTTC. It yields the protein CASSEYAVESGTGRYEQYF.

This rearrangement joins TRBV14 to TRBJ2-5; 7 bases agree with TRBD1. The J call may be mistaken, given a closer DNA end match to TRBJ2-7. The CDR3 is made up of 15 amino acids. Germline CDR1 is SGHDN and CDR2 is FVKESK. CDR3 amino acids: CASSHLDRAPYEQYF. The CDR3 coding sequence is TGTGCCAGCAGCCATCTAGACAGGGCCCCCTACGAGCAGTACTTC.

This clone has only one observation. The V gene is TRBV19, the J gene TRBJ1-1; D is unclear. The CDR3 sequence is 14 residues long. Germline CDR1 is LNHDA and CDR2 is SQIVND (reference sequence). The V gene lost 3 bases and the J gene lost 0 bases, with 8 bases spanning the gap. The CDR3 protein is CASSITPMNTEAFF. The CDR3 DNA reads as TGTGCCAGTAGTATTACACCCATGAACACTGAAGCTTTCTTT.

The chain employs TRBV28 and TRBJ1-2, with 7 bases that match TRBD1. The V and J ends lost 5 bases and 10 bases, in that order; junction bases with no gene match: 13. CDR1 MDHEN and CDR2 SYDVKM come from the germline V gene. This CDR3 has 14 residues. The CDR3 spells CASSEMTGKADYTF. CDR3 nucleotide sequence: TGTGCCAGCAGTGAGATGACAGGGAAGGCGGACTACACCTTC.

This clone was observed once. The chain couples TRBV2 to TRBJ2-2; D ambiguous. With 3 bases removed from V and 1 base from J, the gap between germline ends came to 6 bases. The germline V gene encodes CDR1 SNHLY and CDR2 FYNNEI. The CDR3 is 14 residues long. The CDR3 nucleotides are TGTGCCAGCAGTGAGTTCGGGAACACCGGGGAGCTGTTTTTT. This codes for CASSEFGNTGELFF.

The chain is built from TRBV27 and TRBJ1-2; D is perhaps TRBD1 (6 bases). The CDR3 runs to 12 residues. Per the germline V gene, CDR1 is MNHEY and CDR2 is SMNVEV (reference sequence). The germline V and J ends were trimmed by 5 bases and 9 bases, with 13 bases remaining between them. The CDR3 DNA reads TGTGCCAGCAGTCCCTTGACAGGTAGCTACACCTTC. As protein: CASSPLTGSYTF.

Written as DNA, the CDR3 is TGTGCCAGCAGCCCCATCGAGGGTAACTATGGCTACACCTTC. This encodes CASSPIEGNYGYTF. The V gene is TRBV4-2, the J gene TRBJ1-2, with unresolved D. Germline V lookup: CDR1 LGHNA, CDR2 YNFKEQ. This CDR3 is built from 14 residues. The germline V and J ends were trimmed by 4 bases and 1 base, with 10 bases remaining between them.

This clone turned up a few times. The chain combines TRBV5-1 with TRBJ2-7; D may be TRBD2 (7 bases). The CDR3 length is 14 residues. Trimming pared 3 bases from V and 7 bases from J, leaving 17 bases between. Germline values: CDR1 SGHRS, CDR2 YFSETQ. The CDR3 loop reads CASSSLGGPWEQYF. CDR3 in DNA: TGCGCCAGCAGCTCCCTCGGGGGGCCATGGGAGCAGTACTTC. The whole variable domain, remainder taken from reference TRBV5-1 and TRBJ2-7, is KAGVTQTPRYLIKTRGQQVTLSCSPISGHRSVSWYQQTPGQGLQFLFEYFSETQRNKGNFPGRFSGRQFSNSRSEMNVSTLELGDSALYLCASSSLGGPWEQYFGPGTRLTVT.

The chain is built from TRBV9 and TRBJ1-2, with TRBD1 as a possible D gene (5 bases). Germline CDR1 SGDLS, CDR2 YYNGEE. This CDR3 is built from 15 residues. Trimming removed 0 bases from V and 9 bases from J, with 18 bases in between. The CDR3 sequence: CASSVGIRAGGSYTF. Written as DNA, the CDR3 is TGTGCCAGCAGCGTAGGGATCAGGGCAGGCGGAAGCTACACCTTC.

The V gene is TRBV10-2, the J gene TRBJ2-1; 7 nucleotides match TRBD1. V lost 5 bases and J lost 0; bases outside the gene matches: 7. The germline V gene encodes CDR1 WSHSY and CDR2 SAAADI. The CDR3 runs to 16 residues. CDR3 residues: CASSPQGTVSYNEQFF. For the CDR3, the DNA is TGCGCCAGCAGTCCCCAGGGGACAGTCTCCTACAATGAGCAGTTCTTC.

This clone was seen once. The chain employs TRBV6-5 and TRBJ2-1; D may be TRBD1 (6 bases). V shed 3 bases and J shed 16 bases, with 19 bases lying between them. This CDR3 is 13 amino acids long. The germline V gene has CDR1 MNHEY and CDR2 SVGAGI. As DNA, the CDR3 is TGTGCCAGCAGTTATTCCCCAGGGGTGGTGGGATTCTTC. It specifies CASSYSPGVVGFF.

V is TRBV5-1 and J is TRBJ2-3; TRBD2 matches at 7 bases. The CDR3 has 15 residues. CDR1 and CDR2 (germline): SGHRS, YFSETQ. With V trimmed by 0 bases and J by 5 bases, 6 bases remained unmatched. CDR3: CASSLAASSGDTQYF. The CDR3 coding sequence is TGCGCCAGCAGCTTGGCGGCTTCTAGCGGAGATACGCAGTATTTT.

V is TRBV28 and J is TRBJ1-2; weak D call: TRBD1 (5 bases). Per the germline V gene, CDR1 is MDHEN and CDR2 is SYDVKM. The CDR3 loop spans 16 amino acids. The germline V and J ends were trimmed by 3 bases and 5 bases, with 19 bases remaining between them. This chain's CDR3 is CASSLGGLSGAYGYTF. Written as DNA, the CDR3 is TGTGCCAGCAGTTTGGGGGGACTCTCTGGGGCTTATGGCTACACCTTC.

The rearrangement links TRBV6-5 to TRBJ1-1; TRBD1 aligns across 9 bases. The CDR3 is made up of 15 amino acids. The ends lost 2 bases at V and 2 bases at J; junction bases unmatched: 3. The germline V gene encodes CDR1 MNHEY and CDR2 SVGAGI. The CDR3: CASSYRDRVNTEAFF. CDR3 DNA: TGTGCCAGCAGTTACCGGGACAGGGTCAACACTGAAGCTTTCTTT.